The 28 T cell receptor beta chains below all came from one sample that was sequenced in a study of CD8 T cells in Susac syndrome. RNA in amounts of roughly 0.5 to 1 ug was reverse transcribed with random hexamers. TCRdb used MiXCR to reprocess the immunoSEQ multiplex PCR reads, holding one entry per CDR3 protein. The table shows 130,000 to 150,000 distinct CDR3 sequences, with roughly 94% occurring only once. Sequencing was performed on CD4+ T cells from PBMCs. These receptors originate from a human donor in good health.

Written as DNA, the CDR3 is TGTGCCTGGAGACCAAAACTGCTCTCTGGAAACACCATATATTTT. Its protein is CAWRPKLLSGNTIYF. This rearrangement joins TRBV30 to TRBJ1-3; D gene uncertain. Trimming took off 3 bases at V and 0 bases at J, with 12 bases between the two ends. There are 15 residues in the CDR3. Germline loops: CDR1 GTSNPN, CDR2 SVGIG (reference sequence).

This clonotype was seen only once. The rearrangement links TRBV12-3 or TRBV12-4 to TRBJ2-5; no clear D gene. This CDR3 is 12 amino acids long. Trimming pared 8 bases from V and 2 bases from J, leaving 9 bases between. The CDR3 sequence: CASRQRQETQYF. The CDR3 coding sequence is TGTGCCAGCCGGCAGAGACAAGAGACCCAGTACTTC.

V is TRBV15 and J is TRBJ2-5; D unresolved. The CDR3 loop spans 16 amino acids. CDR1 LNHNV and CDR2 YYDKDF come from the germline V gene (reference sequence). Trimming took 1 base from V and 3 from J, leaving 15 bases between them. The CDR3 bases are TGTGCCACCAGCAGAGTTTTGTCGACATTAAAAGAGACCCAGTACTTC. This codes for CATSRVLSTLKETQYF.

Here the CDR3 reads CASSQQGTRNQPQHF. Here the CDR3 DNA reads TGCGCCAGCAGCCAACAGGGAACTAGGAATCAGCCCCAGCATTTT. This sequence joins TRBV4-1 and TRBJ1-5; D is perhaps TRBD1 (5 bases). The V end was cut by 2 bases, the J end by 4 bases, with 12 bases between. Per germline, CDR1 MGHRA and CDR2 YSYEKL. The CDR3 contains 15 residues.

The chain employs TRBV20-1 and TRBJ1-3, with D unclear. Germline CDR1 reads DFQATT; CDR2 reads SNEGSKA (reference sequence). Trimming took off 0 bases at V and 3 bases at J, with 12 bases between the two ends. The CDR3 totals 15 residues. In DNA, the CDR3 is TGCAGTGCTAGAGATGAAACCCGGGTTGGAAACACCATATATTTT. This codes for CSARDETRVGNTIYF.

The chain combines TRBV3-1 with TRBJ1-4; D unresolved. This CDR3 is built from 15 residues. The germline CDR1 and CDR2 sequences are LGHDT and YNNKEL (reference sequence). Trimming cost V 0 bases and J 4 bases, with 9 bases left between them. This CDR3 reads CASSQDGGFNEKLFF. CDR3 DNA: TGTGCCAGCAGCCAAGACGGCGGCTTTAATGAAAAACTGTTTTTT.

V and J are TRBV30 and TRBJ1-1, with D maybe TRBD1 (5 bases). This CDR3 region has 12 residues. CDR1 and CDR2 from the germline V gene are GTSNPN and SVGIG (reference sequence). Trimming shortened V by 5 bases and J by 0 bases, and 7 bases separated the two germline ends. The CDR3 here is CAWAGVNTEAFF. The CDR3 DNA sequence: TGTGCCTGGGCGGGGGTGAACACTGAAGCTTTCTTT.

This sequence joins TRBV28 and TRBJ2-3; 8 nucleotides line up with TRBD1. Germline CDR1 and CDR2: MDHEN and SYDVKM. This CDR3 has 13 amino acids. V lost 5 bases to trimming and J lost 5 bases; unmatched junction nucleotides: 3. The chain's CDR3 is CASSGQGLDTQYF. The CDR3 region has the DNA TGTGCCAGCAGTGGACAGGGTCTAGATACGCAGTATTTT. The variable domain in full, completed from reference TRBV28 and TRBJ2-3, reads DVKVTQSSRYLVKRTGEKVFLECVQDMDHENMFWYRQDPGLGLRLIYFSYDVKMKEKGDIPEGYSVSREKKERFSLILESASTNQTSMYLCASSGQGLDTQYFGPGTRLTVL.

The genes are TRBV19 and TRBJ1-2; 8 nucleotides match TRBD1. The V gene's germline CDR1 is LNHDA and CDR2 SQIVND (reference sequence). With V trimmed by 5 bases and J by 4 bases, 9 bases remained unmatched. The CDR3 length is 15 residues. The CDR3 spells CASSSRTGPTYGYTF. DNA of the CDR3: TGTGCCAGTAGTTCCCGGACAGGGCCGACCTATGGCTACACCTTC. Combining the CDR3 with reference TRBV19 and TRBJ1-2 gives the whole variable domain DGGITQSPKYLFRKEGQNVTLSCEQNLNHDAMYWYRQDPGQGLRLIYYSQIVNDFQKGDIAEGYSVSREKKESFPLTVTSAQKNPTAFYLCASSSRTGPTYGYTFGSGTRLTVV.

The chain couples TRBV9 to TRBJ2-1; either TRBD1 or TRBD2 may supply D (5 bases each). V shed 3 bases and J shed 5 bases, with 15 bases lying between them. Germline lookup yields CDR1 SGDLS and CDR2 YYNGEE. The CDR3 is 15 residues long. The CDR3 protein is CASSGGTLGHNEQFF. CDR3 nucleotides: TGTGCCAGCAGCGGTGGGACCCTAGGCCACAATGAGCAGTTCTTC.

The chain is built from TRBV9 and TRBJ2-2, with 7 bases matching TRBD2. V was pared by 4 bases and J by 0 bases, with 12 bases of the junction left unmatched. CDR1 and CDR2 (germline): SGDLS, YYNGEE. The length of the CDR3 is 18 residues. CDR3 nucleotides: TGTGCCAGCAGCCCAGCCTTGAATCTAGCGGCGAACACCGGGGAGCTGTTTTTT. Protein sequence: CASSPALNLAANTGELFF.

V is TRBV5-1 and J is TRBJ1-5; D remains unclear. In germline, CDR1 is SGHRS, CDR2 YFSETQ. This CDR3 comprises 13 residues. V was pared by 3 bases and J by 4 bases, with 8 bases between. The CDR3 here is CASSSGENQPQHF. CDR3 nucleotide sequence: TGCGCCAGCAGCTCCGGGGAGAATCAGCCCCAGCATTTT.

On this clonotype: The junction departs from the called germline gene at one end, perhaps through a read error. The chain recombines TRBV28 with TRBJ2-4; D is perhaps TRBD2 (5 bases). The CDR3 consists of 12 residues. Germline CDR1 is MDHEN and CDR2 is SYDVKM. The CDR3, as DNA: TGTGCCAGCAGGGCGGCCCTCGGACTGGAGAACTTC. It is translated as CASRAALGLENF. The whole variable domain, remainder taken from reference TRBV28 and TRBJ2-4, is DVKVTQSSRYLVKRTGEKVFLECVQDMDHENMFWYRQDPGLGLRLIYFSYDVKMKEKGDIPEGYSVSREKKERFSLILESASTNQTSMYLCASRAALGLENFGAGTRLSVL.

The gene calls are TRBV30 and TRBJ2-3; tentative D call: TRBD2 (6 bases). In germline, CDR1 is GTSNPN, CDR2 SVGIG (reference sequence). V lost 8 bases, J lost 2 bases, and 11 bases lay in between. The length of the CDR3 is 12 residues. This CDR3 reads CAAGTPTDTQYF. In DNA, the CDR3 is TGTGCCGCCGGGACTCCCACAGATACGCAGTATTTT.

CDR3: CSARDPWLEYGYTF. The CDR3 region has the DNA TGCAGTGCTAGAGACCCCTGGCTGGAGTATGGCTACACCTTC. J is TRBJ1-2 and V is TRBV20-1; D is unresolved. Trimming stripped 0 bases from V and 5 bases from J, with 13 bases between. Germline CDR1 is DFQATT and CDR2 is SNEGSKA (reference sequence). This CDR3 is 14 amino acids long.

This clonotype has more than one count but fewer than ten. V usage is TRBV5-1 and J usage is TRBJ2-7, with 7 bases fitting TRBD2. This CDR3 spans 17 amino acids. Trimming removed 2 bases from V and 3 bases from J; junction bases left unmatched: 14. CDR1 SGHRS and CDR2 YFSETQ come from the germline V gene. The CDR3 region is CASSLESWETSYYEQYF. CDR3 DNA: TGCGCCAGCAGCTTAGAGTCTTGGGAGACTAGCTACTACGAGCAGTACTTC.

The genes are TRBV24-1 and TRBJ2-3, with 8 bases matching TRBD2. Per germline, CDR1 KGHDR and CDR2 SFDVKD. The length of the CDR3 is 13 residues. Trimming removed 9 bases from V and 2 bases from J; junction bases left unmatched: 3. CDR3 coding DNA: TGTGCCACCCAGACTAGCGCCACAGATACGCAGTATTTT. This codes for CATQTSATDTQYF.

The V call is TRBV11-2, the J call TRBJ2-7; 8 bases line up with TRBD2. The CDR3 contains 14 residues. Germline V CDR1 and CDR2: SGHAT, FQNNGV. Losses at the gene ends were 5 bases for V and 6 bases for J; bases not matched to a gene: 9. CDR3 in DNA: TGTGCCAGCAGCCCGACCAGCGGGAGAGGCGAGCAGTACTTC. Protein: CASSPTSGRGEQYF.

This sequence joins TRBV28 and TRBJ1-2, with 7 bases identical to TRBD1. The CDR3 runs to 13 residues. Per germline, CDR1 MDHEN and CDR2 SYDVKM. V gave up 7 bases and J gave up 2 bases; unmatched junction bases: 4. This CDR3 reads CASTPGQNYGYTF. Written as DNA, the CDR3 is TGTGCCAGCACCCCGGGACAGAACTATGGCTACACCTTC.

J is TRBJ2-7 and V is TRBV25-1; 9 bases agree with TRBD1. V gave up 5 bases and J gave up 2 bases; unmatched junction bases: 7. The CDR3 totals 15 residues. CDR1 MGHDK and CDR2 SYGVNS come from the germline V gene. In nucleotides, the CDR3 is TGTGCCAGCAGTCCCAGGGACAGGGACCCCTACGAGCAGTACTTC. This gives the protein CASSPRDRDPYEQYF.

This clonotype was seen a single time. This chain connects TRBV20-1 to TRBJ2-4, with 7 bases that match TRBD2. From germline, CDR1 is DFQATT and CDR2 SNEGSKA (reference sequence). The CDR3 runs to 15 residues. V was pared by 6 bases and J by 2 bases, with 10 bases of the junction left unmatched. CDR3: CSAPLGEGTKNIQYF. The DNA of the CDR3 is TGCAGTGCACCCCTGGGGGAGGGTACCAAAAACATTCAGTACTTC.

This chain joins TRBV13 and TRBJ2-1, with 9 bases fitting TRBD2. CDR1 and CDR2 (germline): PRHDT, FYEKMQ (reference sequence). This CDR3 is built from 15 residues. After removal of 6 bases from V and 2 bases from J, the junction contained 5 bases not matched to a gene. The CDR3, as DNA: TGTGCCAGCAGGTCCGGGACTAGCCCCTACAATGAGCAGTTCTTC. This codes for CASRSGTSPYNEQFF.

The genes are TRBV7-2 and TRBJ2-3; D is tentatively TRBD1 or TRBD2 (6 bases each). Trimming left V 5 bases short and J 7 bases short, with 10 bases between. The V gene's germline CDR1 is SGHTA and CDR2 FQGNSA. This CDR3 is 12 amino acids long. The CDR3 DNA is TGTGCCAGCAGCCCGGGGGCTAATACGCAGTATTTT. This codes for CASSPGANTQYF.

This chain joins TRBV20-1 and TRBJ2-3; tentative D call: TRBD1 (5 bases). V lost 3 bases and J lost 4, with 14 bases in between. This CDR3 region has 14 residues. Germline-derived CDR1 and CDR2 are DFQATT and SNEGSKA (reference sequence). The CDR3 region has the DNA TGCAGTGCTAGGACTGGGGCCCCCTCAGATACGCAGTATTTT. Protein product: CSARTGAPSDTQYF.

The chain combines TRBV6-1 with TRBJ2-1; D remains ambiguous. The V and J ends lost 6 bases and 8 bases respectively, with 26 bases between them. Germline V CDR1 and CDR2: MNHNS, SASEGT. This CDR3 is built from 17 residues. CDR3 DNA sequence: TGTGCCAGCAGCTGGAACAGTGGAAGGTCACCAGATGATGAGCAGTTCTTC. This encodes CASSWNSGRSPDDEQFF.

This chain uses TRBV2 with TRBJ1-5; weak D call: TRBD1 (5 bases). Deletions cut 7 bases from V and 6 bases from J, with 16 bases between. Germline V gene lookup returns CDR1 SNHLY and CDR2 FYNNEI. The CDR3 has 14 residues. CDR3: CASTGGAVSQPQHF. DNA of the CDR3: TGTGCCAGCACCGGTGGGGCAGTTTCTCAGCCCCAGCATTTT.

The genes are TRBV19 and TRBJ2-2, with D maybe TRBD1 (5 bases). Germline V gene data show CDR1 as LNHDA and CDR2 as SQIVND (reference sequence). V lost 7 bases and J lost 4, with 13 bases in between. The CDR3 length is 14 residues. The CDR3 spells CASTRAGSTGELFF. For the CDR3, the DNA is TGTGCCAGTACCAGGGCAGGTAGCACCGGGGAGCTGTTTTTT.

This chain connects TRBV18 to TRBJ2-1; 11 bases map to TRBD1. The CDR3 is 15 amino acids. Per the germline V gene, CDR1 is KGHSH and CDR2 is LQKENI. Trimming at V came to 2 bases and at J to 6 bases, leaving 3 bases not matched to a gene. The CDR3 bases are TGTGCCAGCTCACCAGGGACAGGGGGAGGCAATGAGCAGTTCTTC. Protein product: CASSPGTGGGNEQFF.